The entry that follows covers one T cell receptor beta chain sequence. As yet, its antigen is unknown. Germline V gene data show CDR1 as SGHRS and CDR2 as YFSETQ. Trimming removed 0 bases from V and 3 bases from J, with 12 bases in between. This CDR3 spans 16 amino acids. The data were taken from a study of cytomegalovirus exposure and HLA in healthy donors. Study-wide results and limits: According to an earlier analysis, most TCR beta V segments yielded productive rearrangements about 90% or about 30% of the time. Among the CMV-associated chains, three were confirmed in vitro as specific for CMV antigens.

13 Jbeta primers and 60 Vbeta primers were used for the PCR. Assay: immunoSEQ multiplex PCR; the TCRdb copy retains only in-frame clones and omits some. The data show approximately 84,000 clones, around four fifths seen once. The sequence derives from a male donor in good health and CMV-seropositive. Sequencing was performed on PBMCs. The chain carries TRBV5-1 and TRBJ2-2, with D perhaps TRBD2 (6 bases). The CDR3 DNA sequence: TGCGCCAGCAGCTTGGGACCAACGGGGGACACCGGGGAGCTGTTTTTT. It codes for CASSLGPTGDTGELFF.